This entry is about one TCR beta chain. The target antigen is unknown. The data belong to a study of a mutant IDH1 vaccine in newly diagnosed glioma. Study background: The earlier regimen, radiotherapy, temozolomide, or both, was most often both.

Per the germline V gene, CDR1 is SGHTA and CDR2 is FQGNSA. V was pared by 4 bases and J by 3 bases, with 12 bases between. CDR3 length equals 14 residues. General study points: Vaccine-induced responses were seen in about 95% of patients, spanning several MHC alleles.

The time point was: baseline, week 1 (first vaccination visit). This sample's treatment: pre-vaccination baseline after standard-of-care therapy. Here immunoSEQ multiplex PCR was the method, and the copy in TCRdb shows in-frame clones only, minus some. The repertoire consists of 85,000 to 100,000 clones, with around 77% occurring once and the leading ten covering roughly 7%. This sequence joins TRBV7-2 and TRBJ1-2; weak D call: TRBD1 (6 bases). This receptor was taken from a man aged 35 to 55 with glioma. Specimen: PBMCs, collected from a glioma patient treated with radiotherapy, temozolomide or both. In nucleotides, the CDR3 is TGTGCCAGCAGCTCACAGGGCTTTGACTATGGCTACACCTTC. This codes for CASSSQGFDYGYTF.